The 4 T cell receptor beta chains given below trace back to one sample, sequenced in a study of blood T cell repertoires in COVID-19 (dated by TCRdb to the early 2020s). Receptors were amplified or captured by the immunoSEQ multiplex PCR assay. TCRdb stores this immuneACCESS table with in-frame sequences only. Part of the clones is absent; in the studies checked, under half of the shortfall reflects unresolved V genes, and no reason is known for the rest. The sample yields more than 100,000 clones; 84% were counted once. The top ten clones comprise 13% of the sample. Sample: peripheral blood. The receptors were gathered from a human donor in a cohort sampled during active or convalescent COVID-19.

V usage is TRBV6-5 and J usage is TRBJ1-2, with D maybe TRBD1 (5 bases). CDR1 and CDR2 from the germline V gene are MNHEY and SVGAGI. V was cut by 6 bases and J by 3 bases, with 14 bases left in between. The CDR3 length is 14 residues. CDR3 sequence: CASRLSGSHYGYTF. Written as DNA, the CDR3 is TGTGCCAGCAGACTATCAGGGTCACACTATGGCTACACCTTC.

The chain combines TRBV13 with TRBJ2-5; the D is unclear. V was trimmed by 3 bases and J by 4 bases, leaving 6 bases between them. There are 12 residues in the CDR3. CDR1 and CDR2 (germline): PRHDT, FYEKMQ (reference sequence). The chain's CDR3 is CASSFSRETQYF. In DNA, the CDR3 is TGTGCCAGCAGCTTTTCTCGAGAGACCCAGTACTTC.

The chain employs TRBV19 and TRBJ1-1; TRBD1 matches at 10 bases. CDR1 is LNHDA and CDR2 is SQIVND in the germline V gene (reference sequence). This CDR3 is built from 16 residues. J lost 0 bases, V lost 5 bases, and 6 bases had no gene match. CDR3 DNA: TGTGCCAGTAGTCCTAGACAGGGGGCGATGAACACTGAAGCTTTCTTT. Its translation is CASSPRQGAMNTEAFF.

V and J are TRBV7-3 and TRBJ2-3; possibly TRBD1 for D (5 bases). The CDR3 is 16 residues long. V lost 6 bases and J 0 bases, leaving 16 bases between the germline ends. CDR1 SGHTA and CDR2 FQGTGA come from the germline V gene. The DNA for the CDR3 is TGTGCCAGCAGTCTCCTCAGGGTTTCTAGCACAGATACGCAGTATTTT. Residues: CASSLLRVSSTDTQYF.